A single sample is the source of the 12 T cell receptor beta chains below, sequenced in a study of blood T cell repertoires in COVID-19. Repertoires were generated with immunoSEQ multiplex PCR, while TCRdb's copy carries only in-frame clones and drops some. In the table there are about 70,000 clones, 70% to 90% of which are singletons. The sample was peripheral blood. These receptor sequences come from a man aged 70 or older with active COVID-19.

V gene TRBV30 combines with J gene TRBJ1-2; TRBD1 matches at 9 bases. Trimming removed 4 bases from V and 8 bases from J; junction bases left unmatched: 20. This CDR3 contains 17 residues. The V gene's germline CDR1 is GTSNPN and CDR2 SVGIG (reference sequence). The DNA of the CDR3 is TGTGCCTGGACCCTAGGGGGACAGGGATCCCACCTTGGCGGCTACACCTTC. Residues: CAWTLGGQGSHLGGYTF.

CDR3 amino acids: CASSPRPRAGELFF. The CDR3 DNA reads TGTGCCAGCAGCCCTCGGCCTCGGGCCGGGGAGCTGTTTTTT. This sequence joins TRBV5-6 and TRBJ2-2; D not resolved. The CDR3 extends over 14 amino acids. V lost 4 bases to trimming and J lost 6 bases, with 13 bases between them. From germline, CDR1 is SGHDT and CDR2 YYEEEE.

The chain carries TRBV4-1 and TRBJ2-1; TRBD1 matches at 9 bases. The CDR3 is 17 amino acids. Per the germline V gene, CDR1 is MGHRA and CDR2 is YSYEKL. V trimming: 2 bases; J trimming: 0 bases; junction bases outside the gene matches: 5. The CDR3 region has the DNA TGCGCCAGCAGCCAATCCCGGGACAGGGCCTCCTACAATGAGCAGTTCTTC. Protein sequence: CASSQSRDRASYNEQFF.

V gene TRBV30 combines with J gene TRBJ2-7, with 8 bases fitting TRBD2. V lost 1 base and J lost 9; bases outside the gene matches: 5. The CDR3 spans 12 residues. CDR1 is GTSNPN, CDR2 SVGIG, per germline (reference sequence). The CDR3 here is CAWSATSEGQYF. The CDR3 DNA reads TGTGCCTGGAGTGCGACTAGCGAGGGGCAGTACTTC.

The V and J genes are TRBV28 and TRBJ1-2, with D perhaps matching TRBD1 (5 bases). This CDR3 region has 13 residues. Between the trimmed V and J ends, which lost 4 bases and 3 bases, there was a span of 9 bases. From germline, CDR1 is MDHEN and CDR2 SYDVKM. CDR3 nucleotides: TGTGCCAGCAGTTCGGGGGGGGACTATGGCTACACCTTC. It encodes CASSSGGDYGYTF.

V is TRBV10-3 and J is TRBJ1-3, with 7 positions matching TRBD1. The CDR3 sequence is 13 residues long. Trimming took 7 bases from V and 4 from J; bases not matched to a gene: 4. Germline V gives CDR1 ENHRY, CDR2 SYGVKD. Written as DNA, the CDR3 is TGTGCCATCAAAGGGGGCTCGGGAAACACCATATATTTT. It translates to CAIKGGSGNTIYF.

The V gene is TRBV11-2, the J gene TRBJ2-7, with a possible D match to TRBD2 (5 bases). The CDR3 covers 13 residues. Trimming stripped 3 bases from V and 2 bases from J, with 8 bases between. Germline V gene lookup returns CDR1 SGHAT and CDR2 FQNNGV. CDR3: CASSFGDTYEQYF. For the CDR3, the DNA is TGTGCCAGCAGCTTCGGGGATACCTACGAGCAGTACTTC.

CDR3 protein: CAWRGLADYNEQFF. CDR3 nucleotide sequence: TGTGCCTGGAGGGGGCTAGCGGACTACAATGAGCAGTTCTTC. This chain links TRBV30 with TRBJ2-1; 7 bases are shared with TRBD2. The CDR3 spans 14 residues. The germline CDR1 and CDR2 sequences are GTSNPN and SVGIG (reference sequence). Losses at the gene ends were 3 bases for V and 3 bases for J; bases not matched to a gene: 5.

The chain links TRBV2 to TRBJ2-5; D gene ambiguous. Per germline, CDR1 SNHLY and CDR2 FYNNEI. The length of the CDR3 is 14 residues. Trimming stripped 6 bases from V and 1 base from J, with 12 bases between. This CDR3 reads CASRERQPQETQYF. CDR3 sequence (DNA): TGTGCCAGCAGGGAGAGGCAGCCCCAAGAGACCCAGTACTTC.

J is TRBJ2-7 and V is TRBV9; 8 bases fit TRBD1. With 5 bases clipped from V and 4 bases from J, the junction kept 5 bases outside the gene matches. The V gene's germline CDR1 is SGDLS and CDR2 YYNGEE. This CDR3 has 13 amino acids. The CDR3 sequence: CASSYQGAYEQYF. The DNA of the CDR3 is TGTGCCAGCAGTTACCAGGGGGCATACGAGCAGTACTTC. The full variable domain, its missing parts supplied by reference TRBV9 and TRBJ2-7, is DSGVTQTPKHLITATGQRVTLRCSPRSGDLSVYWYQQSLDQGLQFLIQYYNGEERAKGNILERFSAQQFPDLHSELNLSSLELGDSALYFCASSYQGAYEQYFGPGTRLTVT.

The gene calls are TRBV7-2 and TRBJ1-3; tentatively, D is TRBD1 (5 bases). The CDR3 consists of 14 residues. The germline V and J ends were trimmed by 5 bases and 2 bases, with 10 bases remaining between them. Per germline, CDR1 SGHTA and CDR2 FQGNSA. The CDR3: CASSPGKTGNTIYF. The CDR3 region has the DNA TGTGCCAGCAGCCCAGGGAAGACTGGAAACACCATATATTTT.

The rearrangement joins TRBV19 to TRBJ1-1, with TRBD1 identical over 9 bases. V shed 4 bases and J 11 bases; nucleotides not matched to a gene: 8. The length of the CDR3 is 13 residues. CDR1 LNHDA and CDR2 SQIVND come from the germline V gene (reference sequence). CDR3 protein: CASSTRTGERAFF. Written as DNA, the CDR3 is TGTGCCAGTAGTACCAGGACAGGGGAACGCGCTTTCTTT.